This T cell receptor (beta chain) was identified in a study of CD8 T cells in ankylosing spondylitis (dated by TCRdb to about 2017). Concerning the study at large: The study set out to find disease-linked TCR variants by profiling T cell receptor beta repertoires in ankylosing spondylitis patients and healthy donors. Peripheral blood samples were taken, and synovial fluid was additionally collected from ankylosing spondylitis patients. The full study cohort was made up of 25 to 30 ankylosing spondylitis patients and 108 healthy donors.

V is pared back by 0 bases and J by 6 bases, with 6 bases lying between the germline termini. Inclusive of the bounding cysteine and phenylalanine, the CDR3 is 13 residues long. Of all the DNA, just the CDR3 is kept, 39 bases in frame from base 1. CDR1 and CDR2, per the germline V gene, are SGHRS and YFSETQ. The study at large found these results: Blood from ankylosing spondylitis patients appeared to be characterized by a TCR beta motif made up of several highly homologous amino acid variants. Some TCR beta motif variants had previously been reported in synovial fluid and blood of reactive arthritis patients, which suggested common disease-initiation mechanisms. The disease-linked clones had a CD8+ phenotype and were found at relatively low frequencies in peripheral blood. The disease-linked clones were reported as significantly enriched in matched synovial fluid samples from ankylosing spondylitis patients.

This clonotype was counted a few times. The target of this receptor is not known. Base qualities are missing; no much larger clone stands one base away. The instrument was an Illumina HiSeq 2500. TCR beta libraries were prepared by quantitative 5'-RACE with molecular barcodes. In the original analysis: A new computational method, built on a probabilistic model of VDJ rearrangement, was used to identify disease-linked TCR variants. TCRdb's own reprocessing of the public reads used fastp at Q25 and MiXCR and kept productive beta chains. Each CDR3 protein appears once, grouped with its most common genes and DNA. Here the V and J calls rest on TCRdb's processing, not on the authors' analysis. Present in this sample are about 260,000 distinct CDR3 sequences, 15% to 25% of which were seen just once. The top ten hold roughly 8% of the sample.

The sequence joins TRBV5-1 to TRBJ1-4, with an unclear D gene assignment. The sequence was collected from a male donor with ankylosing spondylitis or in good health (not recorded which). The sequencing sample was made of blood, either unsorted or a sorted T cell fraction (not recorded which). The sequenced DNA is TGCGCCAGCAGCTTGGGTACGGATGAAAAACTGTTTTTT. This translates into CASSLGTDEKLFF.